The clone carrying this T cell receptor (beta chain) showed up just a few times. As yet, its antigen is unknown. This specimen belongs to a study of cytomegalovirus exposure and HLA in healthy donors. The wider study: Unique TCRs from HLA-typed donors, approximately 80 million of them, were held in an early data release.

PCR primers comprised 60 Vbeta and 13 Jbeta primers. This table comes from immunoSEQ multiplex PCR, and its TCRdb copy is limited to in-frame clones, with some not included. The table lists about 150,000 clones, roughly four fifths of them singletons. Overall study findings and caveats: As a later analysis revealed, the rate of TCR association differed by HLA locus, with DRB1 most and HLA-C fewest. Presence/absence analyses assumed roughly uniform sequencing depth across donors, which may not hold.

Trimming pared 0 bases from V and 4 bases from J, leaving 12 bases between. The germline V gene has CDR1 GTSNPN and CDR2 SVGIG (reference sequence). There are 14 residues in the CDR3. Likely unrecorded immune exposures existed in these nominally healthy donors. The sequencing input was PBMCs. The V call is TRBV30, the J call TRBJ2-5; perhaps TRBD2 as D (7 bases). The source is a man between 18 and 29 years old in good health and CMV-seronegative. CDR3 coding DNA: TGTGCCTGGAGTGTACGGGGGGCGGGAGAGACCCAGTACTTC. Its translation is CAWSVRGAGETQYF. The full variable domain, completed using reference TRBV30 and TRBJ2-5, is SQTIHQWPATLVQPVGSPLSLECTVEGTSNPNLYWYRQAAGRGLQLLFYSVGIGQISSEVPQNLSASRPQDRQFILSSKKLLLSDSGFYLCAWSVRGAGETQYFGPGTRLLVL.